This TCR beta chain was sequenced during a study of cytomegalovirus exposure and HLA in healthy donors. In germline, CDR1 is LGHNA, CDR2 YNFKEQ. The CDR3 extends over 13 amino acids. V was trimmed by 4 bases and J by 7 bases, leaving 12 bases between them. Primers included in the PCR were 60 Vbeta and 13 Jbeta primers. Measured with immunoSEQ multiplex PCR; TCRdb has only the in-frame clones, and not every one. The sample shows tens of thousands of clones, 78% of them seen only once. The chain couples TRBV4-2 to TRBJ2-3; D not certain. The sequencing sample was made of PBMCs. The TCR was taken from a man aged 18 to 35 in good health and CMV-seropositive. As DNA, the CDR3 is TGTGCCAGCAGCCCGAAGCCGCTAAATACGCAGTATTTT. Its translation is CASSPKPLNTQYF.